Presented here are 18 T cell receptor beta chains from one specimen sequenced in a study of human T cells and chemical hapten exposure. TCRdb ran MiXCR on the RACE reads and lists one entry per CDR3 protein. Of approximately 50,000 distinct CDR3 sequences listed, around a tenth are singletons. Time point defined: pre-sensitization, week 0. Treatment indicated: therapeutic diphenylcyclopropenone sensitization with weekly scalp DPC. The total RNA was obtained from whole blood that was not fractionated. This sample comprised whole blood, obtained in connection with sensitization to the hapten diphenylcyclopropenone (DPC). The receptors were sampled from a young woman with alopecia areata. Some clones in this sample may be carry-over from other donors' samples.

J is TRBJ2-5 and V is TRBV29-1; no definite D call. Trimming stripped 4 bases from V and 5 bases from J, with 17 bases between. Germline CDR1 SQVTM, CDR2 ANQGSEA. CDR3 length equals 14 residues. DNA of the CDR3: TGCAGCGTTGTTTGGCGAGCCCGTCGCGAGACCCAGTACTTC. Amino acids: CSVVWRARRETQYF.

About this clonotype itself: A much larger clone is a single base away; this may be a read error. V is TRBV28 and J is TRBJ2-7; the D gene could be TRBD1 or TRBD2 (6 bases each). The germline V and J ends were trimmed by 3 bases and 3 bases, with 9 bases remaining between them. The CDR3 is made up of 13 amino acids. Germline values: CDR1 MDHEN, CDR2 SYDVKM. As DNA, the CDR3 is TGTGCCAGCAGTTTGAAGGGGGGCTACGAGCAGTACTTC. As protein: CASSLKGGYEQYF.

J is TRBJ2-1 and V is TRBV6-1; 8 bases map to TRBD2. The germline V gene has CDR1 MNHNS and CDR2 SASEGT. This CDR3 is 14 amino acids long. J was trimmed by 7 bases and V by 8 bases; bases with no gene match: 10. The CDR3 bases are TGTGCCAGCCTTAGGGGGACTAGGGGGAATGAGCAGTTCTTC. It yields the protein CASLRGTRGNEQFF.

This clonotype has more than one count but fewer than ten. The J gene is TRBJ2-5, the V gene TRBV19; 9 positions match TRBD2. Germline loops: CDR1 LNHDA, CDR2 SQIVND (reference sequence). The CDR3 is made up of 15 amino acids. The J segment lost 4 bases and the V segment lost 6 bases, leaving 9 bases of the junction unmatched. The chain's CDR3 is CASSRGAAGGETQYF. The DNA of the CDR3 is TGTGCCAGTAGCCGCGGGGCAGCGGGAGGAGAGACCCAGTACTTC.

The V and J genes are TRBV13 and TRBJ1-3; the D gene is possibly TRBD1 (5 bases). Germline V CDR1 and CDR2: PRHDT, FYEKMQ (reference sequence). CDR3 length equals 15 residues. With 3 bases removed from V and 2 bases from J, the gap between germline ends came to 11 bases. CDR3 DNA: TGTGCCAGCAGCTTCGGACGAGGGGCTGGAAACACCATATATTTT. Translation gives CASSFGRGAGNTIYF.

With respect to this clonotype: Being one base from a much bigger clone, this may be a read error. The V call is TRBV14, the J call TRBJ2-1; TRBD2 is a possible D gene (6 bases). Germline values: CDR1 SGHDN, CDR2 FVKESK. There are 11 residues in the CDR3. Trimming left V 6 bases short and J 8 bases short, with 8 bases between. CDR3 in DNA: TGTGCCAGCAGTACGGGAGATGAGCAGTTCTTC. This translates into CASSTGDEQFF.

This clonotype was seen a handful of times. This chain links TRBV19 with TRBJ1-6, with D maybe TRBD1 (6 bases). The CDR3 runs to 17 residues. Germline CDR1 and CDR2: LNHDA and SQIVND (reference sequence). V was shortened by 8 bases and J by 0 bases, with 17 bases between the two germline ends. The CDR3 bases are TGTGCCAGTCGCCCCGGGACACCGAGCTCCTATAATTCACCCCTCCACTTT. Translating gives CASRPGTPSSYNSPLHF. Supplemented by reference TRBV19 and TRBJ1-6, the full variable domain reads DGGITQSPKYLFRKEGQNVTLSCEQNLNHDAMYWYRQDPGQGLRLIYYSQIVNDFQKGDIAEGYSVSREKKESFPLTVTSAQKNPTAFYLCASRPGTPSSYNSPLHFGNGTRLTVT.

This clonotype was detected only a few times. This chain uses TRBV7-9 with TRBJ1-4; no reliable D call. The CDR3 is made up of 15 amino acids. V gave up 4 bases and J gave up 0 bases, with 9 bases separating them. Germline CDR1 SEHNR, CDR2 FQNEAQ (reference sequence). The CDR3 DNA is TGTGCCAGCAGCTCTCGACAATCAACTAATGAAAAACTGTTTTTT. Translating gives CASSSRQSTNEKLFF.

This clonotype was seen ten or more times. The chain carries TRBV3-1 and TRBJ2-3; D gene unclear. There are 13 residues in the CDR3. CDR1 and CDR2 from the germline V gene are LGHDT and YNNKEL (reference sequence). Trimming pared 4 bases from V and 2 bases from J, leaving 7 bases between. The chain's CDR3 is CASSPEATDTQYF. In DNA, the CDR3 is TGTGCCAGCAGCCCCGAGGCCACAGATACGCAGTATTTT.

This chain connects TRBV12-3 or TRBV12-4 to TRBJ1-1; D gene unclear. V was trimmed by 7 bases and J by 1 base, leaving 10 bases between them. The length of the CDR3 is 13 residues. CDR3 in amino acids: CASTDARNTEAFF. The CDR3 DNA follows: TGTGCCAGCACCGACGCAAGGAACACTGAAGCTTTCTTT.

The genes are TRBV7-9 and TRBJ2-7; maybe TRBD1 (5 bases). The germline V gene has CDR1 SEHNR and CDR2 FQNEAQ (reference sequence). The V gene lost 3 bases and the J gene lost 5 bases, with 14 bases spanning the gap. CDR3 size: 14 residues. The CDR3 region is CASSLGHSGNEQYF. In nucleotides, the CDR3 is TGTGCCAGCAGCTTGGGGCACTCCGGAAACGAGCAGTACTTC.

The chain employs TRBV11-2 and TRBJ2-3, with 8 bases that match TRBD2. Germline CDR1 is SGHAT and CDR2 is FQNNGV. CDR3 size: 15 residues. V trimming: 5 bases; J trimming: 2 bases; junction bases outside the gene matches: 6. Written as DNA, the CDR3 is TGTGCCAGCAGCCCGCAGCGGGGGTACACAGATACGCAGTATTTT. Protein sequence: CASSPQRGYTDTQYF.

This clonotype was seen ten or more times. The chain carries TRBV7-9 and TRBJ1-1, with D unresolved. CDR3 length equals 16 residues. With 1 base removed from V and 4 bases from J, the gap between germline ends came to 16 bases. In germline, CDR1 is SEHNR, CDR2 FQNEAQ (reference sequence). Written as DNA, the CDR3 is TGTGCCAGCAGCTTAGGGTTCCGGGGTTCGGCCACTGAAGCTTTCTTT. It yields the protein CASSLGFRGSATEAFF.

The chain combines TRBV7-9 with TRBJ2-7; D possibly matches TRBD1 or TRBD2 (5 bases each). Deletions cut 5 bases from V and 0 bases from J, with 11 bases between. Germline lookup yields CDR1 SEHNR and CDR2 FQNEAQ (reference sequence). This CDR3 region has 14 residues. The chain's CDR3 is CASSTPGTSYEQYF. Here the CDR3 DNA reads TGTGCCAGCAGCACCCCAGGGACCTCCTACGAGCAGTACTTC.

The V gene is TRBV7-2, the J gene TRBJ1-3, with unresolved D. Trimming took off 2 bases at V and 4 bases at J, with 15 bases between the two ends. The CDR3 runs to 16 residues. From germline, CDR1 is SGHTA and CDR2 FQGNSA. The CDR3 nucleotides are TGTGCCAGCAGCTTATGGTCTAGGGCAGACGGAAACACCATATATTTT. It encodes CASSLWSRADGNTIYF.

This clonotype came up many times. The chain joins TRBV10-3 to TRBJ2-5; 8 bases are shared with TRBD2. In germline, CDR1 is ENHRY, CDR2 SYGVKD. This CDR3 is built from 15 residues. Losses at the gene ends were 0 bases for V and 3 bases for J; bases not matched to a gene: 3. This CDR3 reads CAISESGLGKETQYF. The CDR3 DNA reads TGTGCCATCAGTGAGTCGGGACTAGGGAAAGAGACCCAGTACTTC.

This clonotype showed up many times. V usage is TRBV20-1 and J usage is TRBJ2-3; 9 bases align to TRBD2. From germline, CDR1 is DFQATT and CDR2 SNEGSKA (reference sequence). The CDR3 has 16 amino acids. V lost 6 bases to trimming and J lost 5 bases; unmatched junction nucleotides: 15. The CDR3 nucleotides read TGCAGTGCCAAAAATCTAGCGGGGAGTAGTATAGATACGCAGTATTTT. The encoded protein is CSAKNLAGSSIDTQYF.

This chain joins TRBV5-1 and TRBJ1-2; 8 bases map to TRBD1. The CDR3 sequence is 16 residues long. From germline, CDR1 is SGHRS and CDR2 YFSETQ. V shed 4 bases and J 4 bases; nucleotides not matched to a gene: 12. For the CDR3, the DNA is TGCGCCAGCAGCAGCCAAACGGGACAGGCCCCCTATGGCTACACCTTC. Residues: CASSSQTGQAPYGYTF.